This T cell receptor (beta chain) originates from a study of cytomegalovirus exposure and HLA in healthy donors. Study as a whole: Unique TCR beta sequences numbering some 120 million came from approximately 180 million T cells in an earlier analysis. Within an early data release were tens of millions of unique TCRs drawn from HLA-typed donors.

The study ran its PCR with 60 Vbeta and 13 Jbeta primers. Assay used: immunoSEQ multiplex PCR; TCRdb lists only in-frame clones, some missing. The record lists tens of thousands of clones, of which the ten most abundant hold approximately 6.8%. The receptor was derived from a middle-aged woman in good health and CMV-seronegative. What was sequenced was PBMCs.

CDR3 nucleotide sequence: TGTGCCAGCTCACCACCGGCGGGACAGAGGTACGAGCAGTACTTC. Encoded protein: CASSPPAGQRYEQYF. The chain recombines TRBV18 with TRBJ2-7; D is possibly TRBD1 (7 bases). The germline V and J ends were trimmed by 0 bases and 4 bases, with 13 bases remaining between them. This CDR3 is 15 amino acids long. Germline V CDR1 and CDR2: KGHSH, LQKENI.